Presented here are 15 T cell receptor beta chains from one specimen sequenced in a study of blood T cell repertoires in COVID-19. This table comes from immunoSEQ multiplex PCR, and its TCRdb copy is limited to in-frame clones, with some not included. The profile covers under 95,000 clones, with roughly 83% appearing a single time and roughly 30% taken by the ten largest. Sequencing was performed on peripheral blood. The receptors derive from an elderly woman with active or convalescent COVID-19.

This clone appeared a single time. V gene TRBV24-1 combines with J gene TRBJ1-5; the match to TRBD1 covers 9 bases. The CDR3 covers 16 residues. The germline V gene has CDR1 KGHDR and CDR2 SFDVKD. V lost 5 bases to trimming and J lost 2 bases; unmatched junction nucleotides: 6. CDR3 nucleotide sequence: TGTGCCACCAGTGTACAGACAGGGGGGGGCAATCAGCCCCAGCATTTT. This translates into CATSVQTGGGNQPQHF.

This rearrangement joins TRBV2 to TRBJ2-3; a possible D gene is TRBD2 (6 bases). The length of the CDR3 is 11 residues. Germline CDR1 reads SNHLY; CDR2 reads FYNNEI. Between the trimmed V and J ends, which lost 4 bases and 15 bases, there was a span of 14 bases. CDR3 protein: CASSGTGLPYF. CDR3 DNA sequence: TGTGCCAGCAGTGGGACGGGACTCCCTTATTTT.

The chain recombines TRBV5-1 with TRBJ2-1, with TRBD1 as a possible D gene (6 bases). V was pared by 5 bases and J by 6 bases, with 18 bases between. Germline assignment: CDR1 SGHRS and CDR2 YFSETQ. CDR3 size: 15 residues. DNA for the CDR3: TGCGCCAGCAGTAACCAACAGGGATTGGGCAATGAGCAGTTCTTC. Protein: CASSNQQGLGNEQFF.

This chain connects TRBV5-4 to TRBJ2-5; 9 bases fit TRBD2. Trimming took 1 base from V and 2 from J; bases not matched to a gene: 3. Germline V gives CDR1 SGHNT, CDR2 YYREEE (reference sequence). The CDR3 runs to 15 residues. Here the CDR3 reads CASSLPSGEQETQYF. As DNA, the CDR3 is TGTGCCAGCAGCTTGCCTAGCGGGGAGCAAGAGACCCAGTACTTC.

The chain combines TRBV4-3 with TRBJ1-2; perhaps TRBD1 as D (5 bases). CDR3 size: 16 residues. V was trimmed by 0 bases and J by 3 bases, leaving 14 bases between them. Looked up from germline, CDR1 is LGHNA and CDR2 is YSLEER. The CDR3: CASSQDVTEYYYGYTF. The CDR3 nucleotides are TGCGCCAGCAGCCAAGACGTGACAGAGTATTACTATGGCTACACCTTC.

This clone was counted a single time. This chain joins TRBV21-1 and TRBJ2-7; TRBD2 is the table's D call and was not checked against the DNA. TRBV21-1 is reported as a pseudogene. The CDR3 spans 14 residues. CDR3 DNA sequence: TGTGCCAGCAGCAGGCTAGCGGAAACCTACGAGCAGTACTTC. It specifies CASSRLAETYEQYF.

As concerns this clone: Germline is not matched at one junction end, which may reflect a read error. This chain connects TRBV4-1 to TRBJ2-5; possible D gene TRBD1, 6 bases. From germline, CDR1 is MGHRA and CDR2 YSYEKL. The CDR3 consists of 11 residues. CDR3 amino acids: CASSSPGVINF. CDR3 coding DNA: TGCGCCAGCAGCTCCCCAGGGGTTATTAACTTC.

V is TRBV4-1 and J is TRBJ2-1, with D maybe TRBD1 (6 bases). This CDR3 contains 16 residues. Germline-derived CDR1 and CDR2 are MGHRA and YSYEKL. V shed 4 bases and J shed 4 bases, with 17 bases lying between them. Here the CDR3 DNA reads TGCGCCAGCAGCCTCACAGGGATTCTAGGGTACAATGAGCAGTTCTTC. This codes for CASSLTGILGYNEQFF.

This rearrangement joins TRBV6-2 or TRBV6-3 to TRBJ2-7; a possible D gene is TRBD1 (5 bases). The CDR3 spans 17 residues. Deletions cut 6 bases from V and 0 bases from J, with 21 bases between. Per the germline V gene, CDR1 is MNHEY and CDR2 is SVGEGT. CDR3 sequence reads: CASSPQWPTENSYEQYF. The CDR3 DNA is TGTGCCAGCAGCCCCCAGTGGCCGACAGAAAACTCCTACGAGCAGTACTTC.

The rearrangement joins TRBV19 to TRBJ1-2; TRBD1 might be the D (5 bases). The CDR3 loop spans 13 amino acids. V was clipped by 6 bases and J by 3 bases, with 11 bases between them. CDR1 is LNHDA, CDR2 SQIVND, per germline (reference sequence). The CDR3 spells CASSPTGDYGYTF. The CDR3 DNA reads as TGTGCCAGTAGCCCAACAGGCGACTATGGCTACACCTTC.

CDR3 coding DNA: TGTGCCAGCAGTTTTGGCACAGCAAATCAGCCCCAGCATTTT. Translating gives CASSFGTANQPQHF. The V call is TRBV28, the J call TRBJ1-5; D ambiguous. The CDR3 spans 14 residues. Trimming removed 3 bases at V and 4 bases at J, with 10 bases between. Germline assignment: CDR1 MDHEN and CDR2 SYDVKM.

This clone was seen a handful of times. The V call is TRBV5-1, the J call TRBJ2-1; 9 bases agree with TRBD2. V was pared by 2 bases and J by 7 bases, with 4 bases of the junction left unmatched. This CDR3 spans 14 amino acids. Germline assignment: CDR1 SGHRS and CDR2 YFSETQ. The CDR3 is CASSFQRGDNEQFF. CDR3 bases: TGCGCCAGCAGCTTCCAGCGGGGGGATAATGAGCAGTTCTTC.

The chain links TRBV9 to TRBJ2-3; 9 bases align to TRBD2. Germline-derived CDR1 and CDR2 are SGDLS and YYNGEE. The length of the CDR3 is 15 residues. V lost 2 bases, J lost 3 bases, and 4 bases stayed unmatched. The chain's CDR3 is CASSVQAGGTDTQYF. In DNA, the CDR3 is TGTGCCAGCAGCGTGCAAGCGGGAGGTACAGATACGCAGTATTTT.

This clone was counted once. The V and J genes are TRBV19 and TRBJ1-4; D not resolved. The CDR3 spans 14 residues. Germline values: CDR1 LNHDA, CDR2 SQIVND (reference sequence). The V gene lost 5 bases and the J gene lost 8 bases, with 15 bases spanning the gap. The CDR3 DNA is TGTGCCAGTAGTTGGACGGGATTAGGAGAAAAACTGTTTTTT. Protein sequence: CASSWTGLGEKLFF.

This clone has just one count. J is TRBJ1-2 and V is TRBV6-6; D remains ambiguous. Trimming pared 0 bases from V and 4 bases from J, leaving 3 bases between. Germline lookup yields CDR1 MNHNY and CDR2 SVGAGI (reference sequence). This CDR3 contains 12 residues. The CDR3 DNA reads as TGTGCCAGCAGTTACTCGGCCTATGGCTACACCTTC. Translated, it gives CASSYSAYGYTF.